This T cell receptor beta chain was sequenced during a study of T cell responses to AZD1222 COVID-19 vaccine. The V gene end was trimmed by 4 bases and the J gene end by 1 base; junction bases not matched to a gene: 2. CDR3 size: 15 residues. CDR1 is SNHLY and CDR2 is FYNNEI in the germline V gene. Repertoires were generated with immunoSEQ multiplex PCR, while TCRdb's copy carries only in-frame clones and drops some. The sample records about 54,000 clones, around 84% being singletons. On this clone itself: Antigen: not known.

Regarding the study as a whole: Clonal diversity was possibly underestimated, and white British individuals and females predominated among donors. Scientists sampled the repertoires only once the peak T cell response had passed.

The sequence was obtained from an adult in good health. The sequenced sample was peripheral blood, obtained on day 0 of AZD1222 vaccination. The chain carries TRBV2 and TRBJ2-1; 9 nucleotides line up with TRBD2. The CDR3 region is CASSGSGSSYNEQFF. The CDR3 DNA reads TGTGCCAGCAGTGGTAGCGGGAGTTCCTACAATGAGCAGTTCTTC. The full variable domain, completed using reference TRBV2 and TRBJ2-1, is EPEVTQTPSHQVTQMGQEVILRCVPISNHLYFYWYRQILGQKVEFLVSFYNNEISEKSEIFDDQFSVERPDGSNFTLKIRSTKLEDSAMYFCASSGSGSSYNEQFFGPGTRLTVL.